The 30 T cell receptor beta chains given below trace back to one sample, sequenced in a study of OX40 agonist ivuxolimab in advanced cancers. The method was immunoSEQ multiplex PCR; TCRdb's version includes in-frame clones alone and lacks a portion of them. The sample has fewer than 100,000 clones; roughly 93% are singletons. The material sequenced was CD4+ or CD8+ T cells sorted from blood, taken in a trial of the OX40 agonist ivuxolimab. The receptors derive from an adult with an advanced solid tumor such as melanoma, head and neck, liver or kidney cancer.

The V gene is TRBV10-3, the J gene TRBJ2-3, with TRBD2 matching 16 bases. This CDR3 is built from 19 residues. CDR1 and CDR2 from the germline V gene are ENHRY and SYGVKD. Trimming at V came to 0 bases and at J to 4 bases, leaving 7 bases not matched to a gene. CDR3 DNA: TGTGCCATCAGTGAGTCTATCGGGACTAGCGGGAGGGAGGCAGATACGCAGTATTTT. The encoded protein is CAISESIGTSGREADTQYF.

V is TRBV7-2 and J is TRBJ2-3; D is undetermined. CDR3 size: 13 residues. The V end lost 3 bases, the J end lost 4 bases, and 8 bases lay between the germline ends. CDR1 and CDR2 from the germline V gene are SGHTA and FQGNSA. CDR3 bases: TGTGCCAGCAGCTTGGCTAGGGCAGATACGCAGTATTTT. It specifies CASSLARADTQYF.

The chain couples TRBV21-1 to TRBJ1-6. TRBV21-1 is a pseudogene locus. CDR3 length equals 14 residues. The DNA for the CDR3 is TGTGCCAGCAGCAAAGCGCTTGGGGGTTCACCCCTCCACTTT. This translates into CASSKALGGSPLHF.

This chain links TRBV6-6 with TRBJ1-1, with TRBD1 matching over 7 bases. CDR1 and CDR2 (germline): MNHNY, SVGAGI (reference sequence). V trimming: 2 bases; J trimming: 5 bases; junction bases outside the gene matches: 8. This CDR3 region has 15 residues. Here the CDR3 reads CASSYRQGGGTEAFF. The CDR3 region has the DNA TGTGCCAGCAGTTACCGACAGGGAGGGGGGACTGAAGCTTTCTTT.

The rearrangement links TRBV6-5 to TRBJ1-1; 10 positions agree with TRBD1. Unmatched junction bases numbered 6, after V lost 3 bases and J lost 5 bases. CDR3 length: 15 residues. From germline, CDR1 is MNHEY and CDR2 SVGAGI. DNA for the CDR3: TGTGCCAGCAGTTATGGGACAGGGGTCAGGACTGAAGCTTTCTTT. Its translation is CASSYGTGVRTEAFF.

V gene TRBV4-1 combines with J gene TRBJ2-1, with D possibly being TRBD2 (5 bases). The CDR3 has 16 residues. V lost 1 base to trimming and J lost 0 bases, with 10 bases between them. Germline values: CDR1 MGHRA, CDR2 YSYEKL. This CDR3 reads CASSQVPGSSYNEQFF. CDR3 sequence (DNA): TGCGCCAGCAGCCAAGTGCCGGGGAGCTCCTACAATGAGCAGTTCTTC.

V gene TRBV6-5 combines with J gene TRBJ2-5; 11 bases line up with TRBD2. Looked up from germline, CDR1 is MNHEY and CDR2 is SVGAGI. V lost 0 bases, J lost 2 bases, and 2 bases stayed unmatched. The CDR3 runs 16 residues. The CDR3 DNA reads TGTGCCAGCAGTTACTCCGGGACTAGCGGACAAGAGACCCAGTACTTC. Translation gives CASSYSGTSGQETQYF.

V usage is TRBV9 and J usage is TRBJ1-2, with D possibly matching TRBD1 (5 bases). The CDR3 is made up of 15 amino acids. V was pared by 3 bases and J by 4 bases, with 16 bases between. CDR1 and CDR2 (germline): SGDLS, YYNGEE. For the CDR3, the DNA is TGTGCCAGCAGCGATTCCCCGGGACGGAGCTATGGCTACACCTTC. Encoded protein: CASSDSPGRSYGYTF.

CDR3 region: CASSVLPSGTFGANVLTF. In nucleotides, the CDR3 is TGTGCCAGCAGCGTCTTACCTAGCGGGACTTTTGGGGCCAACGTCCTGACTTTC. The rearrangement joins TRBV9 to TRBJ2-6; 9 positions match TRBD2. The germline gives CDR1 SGDLS, CDR2 YYNGEE. V was clipped by 2 bases and J by 3 bases; unmatched bases: 9. The CDR3 sequence is 18 residues long. The entire variable domain, with the rest obtained from reference TRBV9 and TRBJ2-6, is as follows: DSGVTQTPKHLITATGQRVTLRCSPRSGDLSVYWYQQSLDQGLQFLIQYYNGEERAKGNILERFSAQQFPDLHSELNLSSLELGDSALYFCASSVLPSGTFGANVLTFGAGSRLTVL.

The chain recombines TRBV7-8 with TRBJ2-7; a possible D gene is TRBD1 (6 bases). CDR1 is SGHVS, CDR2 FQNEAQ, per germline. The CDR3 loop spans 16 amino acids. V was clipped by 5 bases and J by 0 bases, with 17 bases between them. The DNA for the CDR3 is TGTGCCAGCAGCCAACTCAGGGGTAGGGACTCCTACGAGCAGTACTTC. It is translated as CASSQLRGRDSYEQYF.

Here the CDR3 reads CASSPTGRDKNIQYF. The CDR3 DNA is TGTGCCAGCAGCCCTACAGGGAGAGACAAAAACATTCAGTACTTC. The gene calls are TRBV28 and TRBJ2-4; a weak D match, TRBD1 (6 bases). V lost 6 bases and J 3 bases, leaving 15 bases between the germline ends. Germline CDR1 is MDHEN and CDR2 is SYDVKM. The CDR3 runs 15 residues.

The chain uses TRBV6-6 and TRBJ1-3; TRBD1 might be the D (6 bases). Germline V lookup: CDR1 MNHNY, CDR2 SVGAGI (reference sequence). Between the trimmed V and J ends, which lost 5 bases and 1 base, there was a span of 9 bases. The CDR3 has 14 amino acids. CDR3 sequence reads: CASSQDRSGNTIYF. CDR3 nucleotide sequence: TGTGCCAGCAGTCAGGACAGATCTGGAAACACCATATATTTT.

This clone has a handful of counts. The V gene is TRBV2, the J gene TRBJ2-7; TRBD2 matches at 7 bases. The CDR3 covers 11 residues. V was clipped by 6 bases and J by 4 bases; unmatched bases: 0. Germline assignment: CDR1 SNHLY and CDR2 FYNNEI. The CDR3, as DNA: TGTGCCAGCAGGGGGGGGTACGAGCAGTACTTC. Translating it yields CASRGGYEQYF.

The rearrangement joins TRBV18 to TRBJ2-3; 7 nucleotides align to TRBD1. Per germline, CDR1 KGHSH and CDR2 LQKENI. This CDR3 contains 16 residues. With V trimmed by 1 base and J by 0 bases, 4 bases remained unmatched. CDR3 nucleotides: TGTGCCAGCTCACCACAGGGGGCGAGGAGCACAGATACGCAGTATTTT. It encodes CASSPQGARSTDTQYF.

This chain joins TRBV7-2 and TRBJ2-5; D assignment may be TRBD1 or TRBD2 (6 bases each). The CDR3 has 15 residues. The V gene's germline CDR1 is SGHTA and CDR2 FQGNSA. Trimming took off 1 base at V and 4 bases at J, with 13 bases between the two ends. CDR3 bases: TGTGCCAGCAGCTTAGTTTCGGGGGCGGGAGAGACCCAGTACTTC. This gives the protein CASSLVSGAGETQYF.

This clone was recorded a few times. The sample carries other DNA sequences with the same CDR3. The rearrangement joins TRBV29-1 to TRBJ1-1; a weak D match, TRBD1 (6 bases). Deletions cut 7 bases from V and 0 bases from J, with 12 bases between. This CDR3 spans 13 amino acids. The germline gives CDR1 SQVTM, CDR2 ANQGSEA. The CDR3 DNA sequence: TGCAGCGCCCAGGGGCAACTGAACACTGAAGCTTTCTTT. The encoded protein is CSAQGQLNTEAFF.

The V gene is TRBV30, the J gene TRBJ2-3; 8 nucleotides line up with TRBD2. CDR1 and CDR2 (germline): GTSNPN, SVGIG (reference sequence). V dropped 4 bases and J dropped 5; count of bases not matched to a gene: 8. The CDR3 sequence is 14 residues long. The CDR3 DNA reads TGTGCCTGGAACGGGGGGGGCCCCCTAGATACGCAGTATTTT. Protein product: CAWNGGGPLDTQYF.

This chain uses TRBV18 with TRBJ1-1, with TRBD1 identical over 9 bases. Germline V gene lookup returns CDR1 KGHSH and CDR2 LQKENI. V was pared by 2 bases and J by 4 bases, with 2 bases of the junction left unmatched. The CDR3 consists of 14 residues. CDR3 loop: CASSPRDRATEAFF. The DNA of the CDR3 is TGTGCCAGCTCACCAAGGGACAGGGCCACTGAAGCTTTCTTT.

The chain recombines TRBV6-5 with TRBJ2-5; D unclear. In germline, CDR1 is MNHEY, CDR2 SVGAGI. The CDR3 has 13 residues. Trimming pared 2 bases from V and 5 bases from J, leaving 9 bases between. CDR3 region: CASSYVGWETQYF. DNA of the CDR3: TGTGCCAGCAGTTACGTTGGGTGGGAGACCCAGTACTTC.

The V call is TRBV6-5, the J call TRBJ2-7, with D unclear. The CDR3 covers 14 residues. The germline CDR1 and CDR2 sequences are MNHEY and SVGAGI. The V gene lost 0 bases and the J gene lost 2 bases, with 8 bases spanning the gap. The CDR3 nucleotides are TGTGCCAGCAGTTACTCAGACGGACCCTACGAGCAGTACTTC. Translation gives CASSYSDGPYEQYF.

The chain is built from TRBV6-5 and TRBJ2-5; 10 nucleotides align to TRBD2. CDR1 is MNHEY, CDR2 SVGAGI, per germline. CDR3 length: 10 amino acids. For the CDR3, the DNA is TGTGCTAGCGGGAGGGAGACCCAGTACTTC. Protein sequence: CASGRETQYF.

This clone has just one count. The CDR3 is CASSPMKGSYEQYF. The CDR3 DNA is TGTGCCAGCAGCCCGATGAAGGGGTCCTACGAGCAGTACTTC. This rearrangement joins TRBV7-2 to TRBJ2-7; D possibly corresponds to TRBD1 (5 bases). Trimming shortened V by 5 bases and J by 1 base, and 12 bases separated the two germline ends. CDR1 SGHTA and CDR2 FQGNSA come from the germline V gene. The CDR3 extends over 14 amino acids.

The CDR3 sequence is CASSRYNEQFF. CDR3 DNA: TGTGCCAGCAGTAGGTACAATGAGCAGTTCTTC. The V and J genes are TRBV6-5 and TRBJ2-1, with D unclear. Germline loops: CDR1 MNHEY, CDR2 SVGAGI. Trimming stripped 5 bases from V and 4 bases from J, with 3 bases between. The CDR3 contains 11 residues.

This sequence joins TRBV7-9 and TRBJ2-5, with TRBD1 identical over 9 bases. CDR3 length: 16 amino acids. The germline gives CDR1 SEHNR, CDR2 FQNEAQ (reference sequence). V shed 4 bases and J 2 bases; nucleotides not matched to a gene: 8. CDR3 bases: TGTGCCAGCAGCTCCACGGACAGGGGAGGACAAGAGACCCAGTACTTC. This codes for CASSSTDRGGQETQYF.

The CDR3 loop reads CASSPWDRQETQYF. CDR3 coding DNA: TGTGCCAGCAGTCCATGGGACAGACAAGAGACCCAGTACTTC. This chain joins TRBV2 and TRBJ2-5; TRBD1 matches at 7 bases. With V trimmed by 5 bases and J by 2 bases, 5 bases remained unmatched. CDR3 length equals 14 residues. Germline V gene data show CDR1 as SNHLY and CDR2 as FYNNEI.

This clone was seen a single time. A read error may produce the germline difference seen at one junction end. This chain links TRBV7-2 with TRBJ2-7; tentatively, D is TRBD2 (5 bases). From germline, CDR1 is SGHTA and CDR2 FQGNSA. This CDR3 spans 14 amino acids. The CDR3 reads CASSSDLDSYEQHF. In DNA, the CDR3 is TGTGCCAGCAGCTCGGACTTAGATTCCTACGAGCAGCACTTC.

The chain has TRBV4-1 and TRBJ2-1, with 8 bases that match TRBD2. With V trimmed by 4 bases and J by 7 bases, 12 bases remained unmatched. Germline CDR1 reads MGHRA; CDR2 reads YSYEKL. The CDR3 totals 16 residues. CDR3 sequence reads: CASSLFGLALGNEQFF. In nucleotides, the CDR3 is TGCGCCAGCAGCCTCTTCGGACTAGCTTTGGGTAATGAGCAGTTCTTC.

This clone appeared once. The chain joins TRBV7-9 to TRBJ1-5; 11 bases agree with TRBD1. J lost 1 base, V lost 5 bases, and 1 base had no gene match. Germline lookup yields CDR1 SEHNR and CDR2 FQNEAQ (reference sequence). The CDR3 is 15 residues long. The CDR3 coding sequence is TGTGCCAGCAGCGGACAGGGGGCGAGCAATCAGCCCCAGCATTTT. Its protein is CASSGQGASNQPQHF. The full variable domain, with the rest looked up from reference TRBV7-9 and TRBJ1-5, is DTGVSQNPRHKITKRGQNVTFRCDPISEHNRLYWYRQTLGQGPEFLTYFQNEAQLEKSRLLSDRFSAERPKGSFSTLEIQRTEQGDSAMYLCASSGQGASNQPQHFGDGTRLSIL.

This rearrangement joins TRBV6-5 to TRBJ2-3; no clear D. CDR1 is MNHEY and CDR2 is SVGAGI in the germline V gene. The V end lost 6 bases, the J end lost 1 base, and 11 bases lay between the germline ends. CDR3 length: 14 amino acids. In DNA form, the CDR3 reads TGTGCCAGCAGCTGGAGTTATGGCACAGATACGCAGTATTTT. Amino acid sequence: CASSWSYGTDTQYF.

The CDR3 reads CASSLLGDRGSNGQYF. CDR3 sequence (DNA): TGTGCCAGCAGTTTATTAGGGGACAGGGGCAGTAATGGGCAGTATTTT. The chain uses TRBV28 and TRBJ2-3; 10 nucleotides align to TRBD1. This CDR3 spans 16 amino acids. CDR1 and CDR2 (germline): MDHEN, SYDVKM. Trimming at V came to 1 base and at J to 11 bases, leaving 12 bases not matched to a gene.